The T cell receptor beta chain described here comes from a study of neurological immune-mediated disorders. Findings and caveats of the study: Patients with HTLV-1-associated myelopathy showed the most TCR clonal expansion. Those with multiple sclerosis showed the least, falling below healthy controls.

cDNA synthesis was performed by 5'RACE with 10-nucleotide random UMIs. TCRdb passed the 5' RACE reads through MiXCR, listing each CDR3 protein once. The profile covers more than 95,000 distinct CDR3 sequences, with 9.5% to 14% appearing a single time and around 3.1% taken by the ten largest. Losses at the gene ends were 3 bases for V and 0 bases for J; bases not matched to a gene: 2. This CDR3 comprises 16 residues. In germline, CDR1 is MNHEY, CDR2 SVGAGI. This clonotype was seen a few times. The target antigen is unknown. As to time point: longitudinal time-point 3. Unsorted libraries were prepared from 2 million PBMCs that had been stored at -80 C.

The TCR comes from a female donor with HTLV-1-associated myelopathy (HAM/TSP). Source material: PBMCs. V gene TRBV6-5 combines with J gene TRBJ2-4, with 10 bases matching TRBD1. The CDR3 region has the DNA TGTGCCAGCAGTTATGGACAGGGGGTAGCCAAAAACATTCAGTACTTC. Protein product: CASSYGQGVAKNIQYF.